This T cell receptor (beta chain) emerged from a study of T cell changes during pregnancy in multiple sclerosis. Profiling relied on immunoSEQ multiplex PCR, and the TCRdb table lists in-frame clones only, not all of them. The sample lists 34,000 or so clones; roughly 88% were seen once. CDR3 size: 15 residues. V dropped 5 bases and J dropped 1; count of bases not matched to a gene: 4. Germline CDR1 and CDR2: MRHNA and SNTAGT. The material was CD8+ T cells from peripheral blood mononuclear cells, obtained after pregnancy. The chain carries TRBV6-4 and TRBJ2-3; 9 nucleotides align to TRBD2. The TCR comes from a female donor with multiple sclerosis, enrolled in a pregnancy study. The CDR3 loop reads CASSLASGGTDTQYF. CDR3 nucleotide sequence: TGTGCCAGCAGTTTGGCTAGCGGGGGCACAGATACGCAGTATTTT.